One sample yielded the 23 T cell receptor beta chains listed below, sequenced in a study of blood T cell repertoires in COVID-19. Clones were read by immunoSEQ multiplex PCR, and TCRdb kept only the in-frame ones, dropping some. The table has some 250,000 clones, 86% seen once. The sequenced material came from peripheral blood. These receptors all stem from a man younger than 45 with active or convalescent COVID-19.

V is TRBV20-1 and J is TRBJ1-2, with D unclear. The germline gives CDR1 DFQATT, CDR2 SNEGSKA (reference sequence). Trimming cost V 8 bases and J 0 bases, with 4 bases left between them. CDR3 length: 10 residues. CDR3 protein: CSTSNYGYTF. DNA for the CDR3: TGCAGTACATCTAACTATGGCTACACCTTC.

This clone was counted once. This rearrangement joins TRBV3-1 (or the pseudogene TRBV3-2) to TRBJ2-1; 8 nucleotides align to TRBD2. The J segment lost 2 bases and the V segment lost 5 bases, leaving 14 bases of the junction unmatched. Germline assignment: CDR1 LGHDT and CDR2 YNNKEL (reference sequence). The CDR3 sequence is 18 residues long. CDR3 sequence: CASSSSRGRLATYNEQFF. The CDR3 bases are TGTGCCAGCAGCTCCTCAAGGGGGAGACTAGCGACCTACAATGAGCAGTTCTTC.

This clone is labeled medium-sized. This sequence joins TRBV7-8 and TRBJ1-5; 7 nucleotides line up with TRBD1. Per the germline V gene, CDR1 is SGHVS and CDR2 is FQNEAQ. The CDR3 runs 17 residues. The V and J ends lost 3 bases and 2 bases, in that order; junction bases with no gene match: 10. CDR3 in amino acids: CASSLGRAGGGNQPQHF. The CDR3 DNA follows: TGTGCCAGCAGCTTGGGGCGGGCAGGGGGTGGCAATCAGCCCCAGCATTTT.

The genes are TRBV6-4 and TRBJ1-1; 9 bases agree with TRBD1. Per the germline V gene, CDR1 is MRHNA and CDR2 is SNTAGT. The trim removed 7 bases at V and 0 bases at J, leaving 12 bases unmatched. The CDR3 consists of 17 residues. The CDR3 coding sequence is TGTGCCAGCACCCCATACCAGACAGGGGGTATGAACACTGAAGCTTTCTTT. It codes for CASTPYQTGGMNTEAFF.

The rearrangement joins TRBV6-5 to TRBJ2-7, with TRBD2 as a possible D gene (6 bases). Germline lookup yields CDR1 MNHEY and CDR2 SVGAGI. The CDR3 spans 16 residues. Trimming took 4 bases from V and 3 from J, leaving 19 bases between them. The CDR3 loop is CASSWTRGATYYEQYF. CDR3 DNA sequence: TGTGCCAGCAGTTGGACGCGGGGTGCGACTTACTACGAGCAGTACTTC.

The V call is TRBV29-1, the J call TRBJ1-2, with 9 nucleotides matching TRBD1. The V and J ends lost 4 bases and 0 bases, in that order; junction bases with no gene match: 3. The CDR3 contains 14 residues. Germline V gene sequence: CDR1 SQVTM, CDR2 ANQGSEA. The CDR3 coding sequence is TGCAGCGTTGTTGGGGACAGGGCTAACTATGGCTACACCTTC. Amino acids: CSVVGDRANYGYTF. The variable domain in full, with the rest retrieved from reference TRBV29-1 and TRBJ1-2, is SAVISQKPSRDICQRGTSLTIQCQVDSQVTMMFWYRQQPGQSLTLIATANQGSEATYESGFVIDKFPISRPNLTFSTLTVSNMSPEDSSIYLCSVVGDRANYGYTFGSGTRLTVV.

This clone was observed a few times. The V call is TRBV4-1, the J call TRBJ1-6; maybe TRBD1 (6 bases). Germline loops: CDR1 MGHRA, CDR2 YSYEKL. There are 15 residues in the CDR3. V shed 0 bases and J shed 7 bases, with 10 bases lying between them. CDR3 nucleotides: TGCGCCAGCAGCCAAGAGGGACAAAGAAATTCACCCCTCCACTTT. It specifies CASSQEGQRNSPLHF.

The gene calls are TRBV19 and TRBJ1-6; D may be TRBD1 (5 bases). The CDR3 totals 14 residues. Per the germline V gene, CDR1 is LNHDA and CDR2 is SQIVND (reference sequence). The V and J ends lost 3 bases and 8 bases respectively, with 11 bases between them. The CDR3 DNA sequence: TGTGCCAGTAGTATGGAACAGGTTTATTCACCCCTCCACTTT. Translated, it gives CASSMEQVYSPLHF. Filled out from reference TRBV19 and TRBJ1-6, the complete variable domain reads DGGITQSPKYLFRKEGQNVTLSCEQNLNHDAMYWYRQDPGQGLRLIYYSQIVNDFQKGDIAEGYSVSREKKESFPLTVTSAQKNPTAFYLCASSMEQVYSPLHFGNGTRLTVT.

The chain employs TRBV3-1 (or the pseudogene TRBV3-2) and TRBJ1-2; 8 bases match TRBD1. Trimming took 1 base from V and 4 from J; bases not matched to a gene: 5. The CDR3 is made up of 15 amino acids. CDR1 is LGHDT, CDR2 YNNKEL, per germline (reference sequence). The CDR3 DNA follows: TGTGCCAGCAGCCAAGGGATCGGACAGGGCTATGGCTACACCTTC. This codes for CASSQGIGQGYGYTF.

V and J are TRBV2 and TRBJ2-1; 7 bases match TRBD2. The germline V gene encodes CDR1 SNHLY and CDR2 FYNNEI. CDR3 length: 13 residues. Losses at the gene ends were 5 bases for V and 5 bases for J; bases not matched to a gene: 3. The CDR3 bases are TGTGCCAGCAGTCTCGGGACTAACAATGAGCAGTTCTTC. It translates to CASSLGTNNEQFF. Full variable domain (outside the CDR3, taken from reference TRBV2 and TRBJ2-1): EPEVTQTPSHQVTQMGQEVILRCVPISNHLYFYWYRQILGQKVEFLVSFYNNEISEKSEIFDDQFSVERPDGSNFTLKIRSTKLEDSAMYFCASSLGTNNEQFFGPGTRLTVL.

The rearrangement links TRBV5-1 to TRBJ1-5; possible D gene TRBD1, 6 bases. The ends were cut back, 0 bases at V and 6 bases at J, with 13 bases in the middle. CDR1 is SGHRS and CDR2 is YFSETQ in the germline V gene. CDR3 size: 15 residues. The CDR3 coding sequence is TGCGCCAGCAGCTTGGATGGGGGCGGAGGTCAGCCCCAGCATTTT. Its translation is CASSLDGGGGQPQHF.

V gene TRBV18 combines with J gene TRBJ2-3; D may be TRBD1 (6 bases). Germline V gene sequence: CDR1 KGHSH, CDR2 LQKENI. The germline V and J ends were trimmed by 3 bases and 6 bases, with 13 bases remaining between them. The CDR3 is made up of 14 amino acids. The CDR3 here is CASSPGGGADTQYF. CDR3 bases: TGTGCCAGCTCACCCGGTGGGGGCGCGGATACGCAGTATTTT. Combining the CDR3 with reference TRBV18 and TRBJ2-3 gives the whole variable domain NAGVMQNPRHLVRRRGQEARLRCSPMKGHSHVYWYRQLPEEGLKFMVYLQKENIIDESGMPKERFSAEFPKEGPSILRIQQVVRGDSAAYFCASSPGGGADTQYFGPGTRLTVL.

This chain connects TRBV28 to TRBJ2-7, with 8 bases matching TRBD1. The CDR3 sequence is 16 residues long. The germline gives CDR1 MDHEN, CDR2 SYDVKM. The V segment lost 6 bases and the J segment 2 bases; nucleotides outside the gene matches: 12. CDR3 bases: TGTGCCAGCAGACAGAGAAGGACAGGGACGACCTACGAGCAGTACTTC. Residues: CASRQRRTGTTYEQYF.

The chain couples TRBV7-9 to TRBJ1-2; no clear D. CDR1 SEHNR and CDR2 FQNEAQ come from the germline V gene (reference sequence). V lost 1 base to trimming and J lost 2 bases, with 8 bases between them. The CDR3 covers 14 residues. CDR3 region: CASSLVGKNYGYTF. The CDR3 DNA follows: TGTGCCAGCAGCTTAGTTGGCAAGAACTATGGCTACACCTTC.

The chain joins TRBV29-1 to TRBJ2-3; 7 bases fit TRBD2. Losses at the gene ends were 2 bases for V and 3 bases for J; bases not matched to a gene: 8. CDR1 is SQVTM and CDR2 is ANQGSEA in the germline V gene. This CDR3 has 15 residues. The CDR3 protein is CSVENPSGTTDTQYF. The CDR3 DNA reads TGCAGCGTTGAAAACCCTAGCGGAACTACAGATACGCAGTATTTT.

The gene calls are TRBV5-6 and TRBJ1-1; tentatively, D is TRBD1 (6 bases). CDR1 SGHDT and CDR2 YYEEEE come from the germline V gene. There are 12 residues in the CDR3. Deletions cut 2 bases from V and 5 bases from J, with 7 bases between. CDR3 in DNA: TGTGCCAGCAGCTTTACAGGGACTGAAGCTTTCTTT. This gives the protein CASSFTGTEAFF.

V is TRBV29-1 and J is TRBJ2-7; 10 positions match TRBD2. This CDR3 is 19 amino acids long. The germline V gene encodes CDR1 SQVTM and CDR2 ANQGSEA. V trimming: 6 bases; J trimming: 3 bases; junction bases outside the gene matches: 23. The CDR3 protein is CSVANLAGDLPALGYEQYF. CDR3 sequence (DNA): TGCAGCGTAGCCAATCTAGCGGGGGACCTCCCGGCTTTAGGCTACGAGCAGTACTTC.

The chain recombines TRBV9 with TRBJ2-3; possibly TRBD2 for D (5 bases). CDR3 length equals 15 residues. Trimming removed 0 bases at V and 0 bases at J, with 8 bases between. Looked up from germline, CDR1 is SGDLS and CDR2 is YYNGEE. The CDR3 DNA reads TGTGCCAGCAGCGTAGCCCGACTAAGCACAGATACGCAGTATTTT. Protein: CASSVARLSTDTQYF. Looking up the rest from reference TRBV9 and TRBJ2-3 gives the full variable domain: DSGVTQTPKHLITATGQRVTLRCSPRSGDLSVYWYQQSLDQGLQFLIQYYNGEERAKGNILERFSAQQFPDLHSELNLSSLELGDSALYFCASSVARLSTDTQYFGPGTRLTVL.

About this clone: The identical CDR3 is also encoded by other nucleotide sequences in the sample. The rearrangement uses TRBV6-5 and TRBJ2-6, with D possibly matching TRBD1 (5 bases). Germline CDR1 and CDR2: MNHEY and SVGAGI. Trimming shortened V by 6 bases and J by 0 bases, and 9 bases separated the two germline ends. The CDR3 is 15 amino acids. In DNA form, the CDR3 reads TGTGCCAGCAGCCCCCAGGGCTCTGGGGCCAACGTCCTGACTTTC. Amino acid sequence: CASSPQGSGANVLTF.

As to this clone: This CDR3 is also generated by other DNA sequences in the sample. The genes are TRBV30 and TRBJ2-7; TRBD1 might be the D (6 bases). The CDR3 spans 12 residues. The V end was cut by 3 bases, the J end by 6 bases, with 12 bases between. CDR1 and CDR2 from the germline V gene are GTSNPN and SVGIG (reference sequence). The CDR3 coding sequence is TGTGCCTGGAGCCCCCAAGGGGGCGAGCAGTACTTC. This encodes CAWSPQGGEQYF.

The table lists this clone with a few counts. This CDR3 is CASSIYRANTGELFF. The CDR3 coding sequence is TGTGCCAGTAGTATCTACAGGGCGAACACCGGGGAGCTGTTTTTT. The V and J genes are TRBV19 and TRBJ2-2; tentative D call: TRBD1 (6 bases). The CDR3 runs to 15 residues. Germline assignment: CDR1 LNHDA and CDR2 SQIVND (reference sequence). Trimming removed 3 bases at V and 0 bases at J, with 8 bases between. Filled out from reference TRBV19 and TRBJ2-2, the complete variable domain reads DGGITQSPKYLFRKEGQNVTLSCEQNLNHDAMYWYRQDPGQGLRLIYYSQIVNDFQKGDIAEGYSVSREKKESFPLTVTSAQKNPTAFYLCASSIYRANTGELFFGEGSRLTVL.

This clone was detected only once. The J gene is TRBJ2-7, the V gene TRBV20-1; 11 nucleotides line up with TRBD2. This CDR3 is 16 amino acids long. Per germline, CDR1 DFQATT and CDR2 SNEGSKA (reference sequence). Trimming removed 3 bases from V and 2 bases from J; junction bases left unmatched: 9. The CDR3, as DNA: TGCAGTGCTAGTCCTCTTAGCGGGGGGGCCCCCTACGAGCAGTACTTC. Its translation is CSASPLSGGAPYEQYF.

The chain carries TRBV7-8 and TRBJ2-1; 9 bases agree with TRBD1. There are 17 residues in the CDR3. The germline V gene encodes CDR1 SGHVS and CDR2 FQNEAQ. V lost 4 bases and J lost 5; bases outside the gene matches: 12. CDR3 sequence reads: CASSSWGGQGDNNEQFF. The CDR3 nucleotides read TGTGCCAGCAGCTCATGGGGGGGACAGGGAGATAACAATGAGCAGTTCTTC.